Included here is one TCR beta chain sequence, with context. The clone's antigen remains unknown. No clone much larger than this one lies a single base away; base qualities are absent. The sample originates from a study of blood T cell repertoires in COVID-19 (TCRdb year 2020). Study-wide context: Samples from collaborators originated in the United States, Italy and Spain and spanned both the acute and convalescent phases of COVID-19. The prospective study material was composed of cDNA or gDNA derived from T cells, B-cell-depleted T cells, or PBMCs. Subjects who had been exposed to COVID-19, were actively infected with it, or had recovered from it provided the deeply sampled blood TCRbeta repertoires that made up the dataset. A freely available public database, intended as a resource for researchers studying the immune response to SARS-CoV-2, is where the repertoires were released. Samples came from the ongoing ImmuneRACE study (first 160 participants) plus 1,254 subjects from 6 global collaborators. Nearly every sample came with metadata listing a de-identified subject ID, COVID-19 status, age in years and sex. Where available, HLA class I and class II types were taken from metadata supplied by the sample provider and were not determined by assay-based typing. The full study reports these points: How much clinical and demographic metadata was included differed by source and by participant, and the metadata was provided uncurated.

The immunoSEQ Assay, a bias-controlled multiplex PCR, was used to amplify TCRbeta CDR3 regions from genomic DNA. The original pipeline was this. Nucleated cell counts per sample were estimated from amplification of reference gene primers within the assay. To quantify the absolute abundance of each unique TCRbeta CDR3 rearrangement, sequence reads were collapsed and filtered. For each sample, productive Simpson clonality was calculated as the square root of Simpson's diversity index across productive rearrangements. The clones in this table, taken by TCRdb from immuneACCESS, are in-frame only. Not every clone is retained; where verified, under half of the shortfall comes from an unresolved V gene, and the cause of the rest is unknown. V, J and clone size are those of that table, while D and trimming were read from the DNA. Recorded for this sample are approximately 92,000 clones; 65% to 85% of them occurred a single time. In total, the top ten clones hold approximately 2% of the sample.

Collaborating institutions collected whole blood in K2EDTA tubes following their own protocols. For TCRbeta analysis, collaborator samples were shipped as frozen whole blood, as isolated PBMCs, or as DNA extracted from either sample type. Sequencing was performed on peripheral blood. The TCR originated in a man between 65 and 85 years old with active or convalescent COVID-19.

The CDR3 amino acid sequence is: CACQGQGGRNTEAFF. The sequenced DNA is TGTGCCTGTCAGGGACAGGGAGGGAGGAACACTGAAGCTTTCTTT. This sequence uses TRBV30 and TRBJ1-1, and TRBD1 aligns with 9 junction nucleotides. Germline trimming amounts to 6 bases on V and 1 base on J, with 9 as the count of junction bases outside the gene matches. There are 15 amino acids in the CDR3, from cysteine to phenylalanine inclusive. Only the CDR3 region is kept as DNA, spanning 45 bases read in frame from base 1. The germline V gene encodes CDR1 GTSNPN and CDR2 SVGIG (reference sequence).